This T cell receptor (beta chain) was documented in a study of monozygotic twins with inflammatory bowel disease. Total RNA from whole blood was isolated with no T cell sorting. Of note for this clonotype: Its target is not known.

TCRdb reprocessed the 5' RACE reads and stores each CDR3 protein as one record, lacking DNA. The clone table shows approximately 400,000 distinct CDR3 sequences, with the ten largest holding around 2.4%. Study-wide results and limits: Compared with healthy co-twins, IBD patients showed reduced TCRbeta repertoire diversity by inverse Simpson.

The sequence was collected from a human donor with ulcerative colitis or Crohn's disease, or a healthy co-twin of an affected twin (not recorded which). The material sequenced was blood.

The CDR3 loop is CASSLEDQQYF. The chain employs TRBV5-1 and TRBJ2-7. The CDR3 runs 11 residues. In germline, CDR1 is SGHRS, CDR2 YFSETQ.